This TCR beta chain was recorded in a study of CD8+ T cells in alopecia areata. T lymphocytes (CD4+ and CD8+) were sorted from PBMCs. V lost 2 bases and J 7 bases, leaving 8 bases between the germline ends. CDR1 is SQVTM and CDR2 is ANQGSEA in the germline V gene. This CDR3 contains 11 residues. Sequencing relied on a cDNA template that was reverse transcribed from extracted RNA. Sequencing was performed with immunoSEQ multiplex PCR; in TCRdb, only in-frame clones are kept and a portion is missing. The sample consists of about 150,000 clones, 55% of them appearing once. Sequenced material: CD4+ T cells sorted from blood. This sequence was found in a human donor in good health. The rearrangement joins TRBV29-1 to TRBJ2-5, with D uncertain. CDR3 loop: CSVEQKGTQYF. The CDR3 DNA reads TGCAGCGTTGAACAGAAAGGGACCCAGTACTTC.